A single sample gave rise to the 18 T cell receptor beta chains below, sequenced in a study of T cell repertoires and HLA-DP antigens. TCRdb's copy holds only in-frame clones and misses some; the assay was immunoSEQ multiplex PCR. Of approximately 100,000 clones in the sample, 86% are singletons; the top ten hold less than 2%. The antigens these receptors bind are not known. The sample comprised CD4+ T cells from PBMCs. These receptors were taken from a man in his fifties or sixties in good health and CMV-seronegative.

The gene calls are TRBV7-8 and TRBJ1-4; D not certain. This CDR3 comprises 15 residues. CDR1 and CDR2 from the germline V gene are SGHVS and FQNEAQ. Trimming left V 0 bases short and J 7 bases short, with 12 bases between. The CDR3 DNA follows: TGTGCCAGCAGCTTAGCTACCCCCAGACGTGAAAAACTGTTTTTT. The encoded protein is CASSLATPRREKLFF.

This clone was seen only once. CDR3 in amino acids: CASSLKTGALFGEQYF. The CDR3 nucleotides are TGTGCCAGCTCACTTAAGACAGGAGCCCTTTTTGGGGAGCAGTACTTC. The chain couples TRBV18 to TRBJ2-7; TRBD1 is a possible D gene (6 bases). Germline CDR1 reads KGHSH; CDR2 reads LQKENI. This CDR3 has 16 residues. Deletions cut 4 bases from V and 7 bases from J, with 23 bases between. The variable domain in full, completed from reference TRBV18 and TRBJ2-7, reads NAGVMQNPRHLVRRRGQEARLRCSPMKGHSHVYWYRQLPEEGLKFMVYLQKENIIDESGMPKERFSAEFPKEGPSILRIQQVVRGDSAAYFCASSLKTGALFGEQYFGPGTRLTVT.

This chain uses TRBV7-2 with TRBJ2-1, with 11 bases matching TRBD2. The V gene's germline CDR1 is SGHTA and CDR2 FQGNSA. The CDR3 is 19 amino acids. V shed 1 base and J 3 bases; nucleotides not matched to a gene: 11. Here the CDR3 reads CASSLDMTSGTLYYNEQFF. The DNA for the CDR3 is TGTGCCAGCAGCTTAGATATGACTAGCGGGACTTTATACTACAATGAGCAGTTCTTC.

A few counts support this clone. CDR3 in DNA: TGTGCCAGCAGAGGGACTAGCGATTACAATGAGCAGTTCTTC. Translation gives CASRGTSDYNEQFF. The V and J genes are TRBV7-2 and TRBJ2-1; 10 nucleotides align to TRBD2. Germline-derived CDR1 and CDR2 are SGHTA and FQGNSA. The V segment lost 6 bases and the J segment 4 bases; nucleotides outside the gene matches: 3. The CDR3 sequence is 14 residues long.

The chain employs TRBV6-6 and TRBJ1-6; 12 bases map to TRBD1. Unmatched junction bases numbered 9, after V lost 6 bases and J lost 9 bases. The CDR3 covers 16 residues. CDR1 MNHNY and CDR2 SVGAGI come from the germline V gene (reference sequence). CDR3 nucleotides: TGTGCCAGCAGCATGGGACAGGGGGCCTCGGGTTCACCCCTCCACTTT. It yields the protein CASSMGQGASGSPLHF.

For this clone: Other nucleotide sequences in the sample specify the same CDR3. The CDR3 DNA reads TGTGCCAGCAGCTTGTACCAAGAGACCCAGTACTTC. This translates into CASSLYQETQYF. This chain joins TRBV7-2 and TRBJ2-5, with D hard to call. Trimming cost V 3 bases and J 0 bases, with 2 bases left between them. The CDR3 is 12 amino acids. CDR1 and CDR2 from the germline V gene are SGHTA and FQGNSA.

The chain uses TRBV9 and TRBJ1-3; tentative D call: TRBD1 (5 bases). Germline V gives CDR1 SGDLS, CDR2 YYNGEE. Trimming took 4 bases from V and 3 from J, leaving 14 bases between them. There are 15 residues in the CDR3. The CDR3 region has the DNA TGTGCCAGCAGCCCTTTGACAGATTTTGGAAACACCATATATTTT. Encoded protein: CASSPLTDFGNTIYF.

The chain uses TRBV29-1 and TRBJ2-7; D is perhaps TRBD2 (7 bases). Per germline, CDR1 SQVTM and CDR2 ANQGSEA. With 8 bases removed from V and 4 bases from J, the gap between germline ends came to 21 bases. The CDR3 is 14 amino acids. The CDR3 DNA is TGCAGCTACTCCCTGGGGGGCGGGAGTTACGAGCAGTACTTC. Protein: CSYSLGGGSYEQYF.

The V and J genes are TRBV6-5 and TRBJ1-5; D unresolved. The CDR3 consists of 15 residues. The ends were cut back, 6 bases at V and 4 bases at J, with 16 bases in the middle. CDR1 and CDR2 (germline): MNHEY, SVGAGI. CDR3 amino acids: CASSLGGVVNQPQHF. CDR3 DNA: TGTGCCAGCAGCCTAGGTGGGGTGGTTAATCAGCCCCAGCATTTT.

The chain carries TRBV18 and TRBJ1-5; no firm D call. The CDR3 extends over 14 amino acids. Germline CDR1 and CDR2: KGHSH and LQKENI. V lost 2 bases and J lost 2, with 7 bases in between. CDR3 nucleotides: TGTGCCAGCTCACCAAGTATGGGCAATCAGCCCCAGCATTTT. Protein sequence: CASSPSMGNQPQHF.

The rearrangement joins TRBV5-5 to TRBJ1-5; D is uncertain. The CDR3 sequence is 15 residues long. V was trimmed by 0 bases and J by 2 bases, leaving 9 bases between them. CDR1 and CDR2 from the germline V gene are SGHKS and YYEKEE (reference sequence). CDR3 nucleotides: TGTGCCAGCAGCTTGGCGCCACGTGGCAATCAGCCCCAGCATTTT. Translation gives CASSLAPRGNQPQHF. The full variable domain, in which reference TRBV5-5 and TRBJ1-5 provide the parts outside the CDR3, is DAGVTQSPTHLIKTRGQQVTLRCSPISGHKSVSWYQQVLGQGPQFIFQYYEKEERGRGNFPDRFSARQFPNYSSELNVNALLLGDSALYLCASSLAPRGNQPQHFGDGTRLSIL.

This chain connects TRBV27 to TRBJ2-7, with 11 bases matching TRBD2. V shed 6 bases and J 0 bases; nucleotides not matched to a gene: 10. Germline V gene sequence: CDR1 MNHEY, CDR2 SMNVEV (reference sequence). The CDR3 contains 17 residues. The CDR3 protein is CASRRTSGPYSSYEQYF. For the CDR3, the DNA is TGTGCCAGCAGGCGGACTAGCGGGCCCTATAGCTCCTACGAGCAGTACTTC.

This rearrangement joins TRBV4-2 to TRBJ1-1, with D maybe TRBD1 (5 bases). The V and J ends lost 4 bases and 4 bases respectively, with 13 bases between them. The CDR3 extends over 14 amino acids. Germline lookup yields CDR1 LGHNA and CDR2 YNFKEQ. The chain's CDR3 is CASSPPPRGTEAFF. The CDR3 DNA follows: TGTGCCAGCAGCCCCCCCCCTAGGGGCACTGAAGCTTTCTTT.

The chain has TRBV30 and TRBJ1-1; D unresolved. Germline loops: CDR1 GTSNPN, CDR2 SVGIG (reference sequence). The V and J ends lost 0 bases and 10 bases respectively, with 12 bases between them. The CDR3 totals 12 residues. The chain's CDR3 is CAWSVLDRAAFF. Here the CDR3 DNA reads TGTGCCTGGAGTGTCCTGGACCGCGCAGCTTTCTTT.

V usage is TRBV18 and J usage is TRBJ1-1; 7 bases match TRBD1. V lost 0 bases and J lost 5; bases outside the gene matches: 12. There are 17 residues in the CDR3. Germline assignment: CDR1 KGHSH and CDR2 LQKENI. CDR3 DNA sequence: TGTGCCAGCTCACCACCGTCTGCTCCAGGGGGAAGGACTGAAGCTTTCTTT. This encodes CASSPPSAPGGRTEAFF. Drawing the rest from reference TRBV18 and TRBJ1-1, the complete variable domain is NAGVMQNPRHLVRRRGQEARLRCSPMKGHSHVYWYRQLPEEGLKFMVYLQKENIIDESGMPKERFSAEFPKEGPSILRIQQVVRGDSAAYFCASSPPSAPGGRTEAFFGQGTRLTVV.

The V and J genes are TRBV30 and TRBJ1-4; D may be TRBD1 (6 bases). Germline V gives CDR1 GTSNPN, CDR2 SVGIG (reference sequence). Trimming removed 8 bases at V and 3 bases at J, with 16 bases between. There are 14 residues in the CDR3. The CDR3 region is CAHNRAGSNEKLFF. CDR3 bases: TGTGCCCACAACAGGGCTGGGTCTAATGAAAAACTGTTTTTT.

V usage is TRBV7-9 and J usage is TRBJ1-6; no reliable D call. Germline V gene lookup returns CDR1 SEHNR and CDR2 FQNEAQ (reference sequence). V shed 7 bases and J shed 7 bases, with 5 bases lying between them. The CDR3 runs to 11 residues. This chain's CDR3 is CASTNNSPLHF. CDR3 nucleotide sequence: TGTGCCAGCACCAACAATTCACCCCTCCACTTT.

V and J are TRBV19 and TRBJ2-1, with TRBD2 matching over 8 bases. This CDR3 spans 16 amino acids. Per germline, CDR1 LNHDA and CDR2 SQIVND (reference sequence). J gave up 9 bases and V 4 bases, and 14 bases lay outside the gene matches. The DNA for the CDR3 is TGTGCCAGTAGTACCCGAAGCGGGAGTATGATCAGTGAGCAGTTCTTC. Encoded protein: CASSTRSGSMISEQFF.